The TCR beta chain under discussion was sequenced for a study of cytomegalovirus exposure and HLA in healthy donors. The PCR was carried out with 60 Vbeta primers and 13 Jbeta primers. Assay used: immunoSEQ multiplex PCR; TCRdb lists only in-frame clones, some missing. The sample contains fewer than 140,000 clones, about 76% of which appear only once. The CDR3 is 14 residues long. V shed 5 bases and J 6 bases; nucleotides not matched to a gene: 8. Germline V CDR1 and CDR2: SGHTA, FQGNSA. The sequence was obtained from a woman aged 45-65 years in good health and CMV-seropositive. The chain carries TRBV7-2 and TRBJ2-5, with 8 nucleotides matching TRBD1. Sequencing input: PBMCs. CDR3 nucleotides: TGTGCCAGCAGCACGGACAGGGTTCGGCAGACCCAGTACTTC. Translated: CASSTDRVRQTQYF.